This section outlines one T cell receptor beta chain sequence together with its context. Produced via immunoSEQ multiplex PCR; TCRdb's table is partial and in-frame only. The sample contains 45,000 to 60,000 clones, 70% to 85% of which appear only once. The data originate from a study of OX40 agonist ivuxolimab in advanced cancers. The length of the CDR3 is 17 residues. V lost 3 bases and J lost 5; bases outside the gene matches: 7. The germline gives CDR1 LNHNV, CDR2 YYDKDF (reference sequence). The TCR sequence derives from an adult with an advanced solid tumor such as melanoma, head and neck, liver or kidney cancer. J is TRBJ2-6 and V is TRBV15, with TRBD2 matching 10 bases. The sample was CD4+ or CD8+ T cells sorted from blood, taken in a trial of the OX40 agonist ivuxolimab. CDR3 sequence (DNA): TGTGCCACCAGCAGGAGCGGGGGGGCTTTTAGGGCCAACGTCCTGACTTTC. Its protein is CATSRSGGAFRANVLTF.